This entry lists 24 T cell receptor beta chains sequenced from one sample in a study of regulatory T cells in long-lasting Graves disease (dated by TCRdb to about 2021). Libraries were prepared through multiplex PCR. Sequenced using an Illumina HiSeq 4000. CDR3 regions were amplified by Arm-PCR with iRepertoire HTBI primers to construct TCR beta libraries. The public reads were reprocessed in TCRdb via fastp at Q25 and MiXCR, keeping in-frame beta chains. CDR3 protein duplicates are merged, each entry listing the most common genes and DNA. Counted in this sample were hundreds of thousands of distinct CDR3 sequences; about 20% of them appeared once. Around 14% of the sample is held by the ten biggest clonotypes. The time point label on this specimen signifies: persistent/refractory GD, antithyroid drugs over 5 years with positive TRAb. For both TCR sequencing and RNA sequencing, RNA was extracted from PBMCs using TRIzol.

This material consisted of peripheral blood mononuclear cells (PBMCs), taken when the disease was refractory, from a patient treated with antithyroid drugs. The receptors stem from a female donor with Graves disease.

The chain joins TRBV10-3 to TRBJ1-6; a possible D gene is TRBD1 (5 bases). The CDR3 sequence is 16 residues long. The V end was cut by 7 bases, the J end by 8 bases, with 21 bases between. The V gene's germline CDR1 is ENHRY and CDR2 SYGVKD. The CDR3 loop reads CAITPSGADTHSPLHF. CDR3 in DNA: TGTGCCATCACCCCATCAGGAGCGGACACCCATTCACCCCTCCACTTT.

The table lists this clonotype with many counts. The rearrangement links TRBV12-3 or TRBV12-4 to TRBJ1-2; D is uncertain. This CDR3 is 15 amino acids long. The V end was cut by 1 base, the J end by 7 bases, with 16 bases between. The CDR3 sequence is CASSLDTGPAPGYTF. Written as DNA, the CDR3 is TGTGCCAGCAGTTTAGACACCGGCCCCGCGCCTGGCTACACCTTC.

The V and J genes are TRBV13 and TRBJ1-1; D remains ambiguous. CDR3 length: 16 residues. V lost 4 bases, J lost 1 base, and 16 bases lay in between. Germline-derived CDR1 and CDR2 are PRHDT and FYEKMQ (reference sequence). The CDR3 region has the DNA TGTGCCAGCAGCTCCCTGGTGGGGAGAGGGAACACTGAAGCTTTCTTT. It specifies CASSSLVGRGNTEAFF.

This chain joins TRBV30 and TRBJ1-1; D perhaps matches TRBD1 (6 bases). The CDR3 contains 15 residues. Per germline, CDR1 GTSNPN and CDR2 SVGIG (reference sequence). The germline V and J ends were trimmed by 5 bases and 4 bases, with 20 bases remaining between them. CDR3 amino acids: CAWGGVRQDGTEAFF. In DNA, the CDR3 is TGTGCCTGGGGCGGTGTGCGACAGGATGGCACTGAAGCTTTCTTT.

On this clonotype itself: One junction end does not reproduce the germline sequence, and a read error may be involved. The genes are TRBV4-3 and TRBJ1-4; D ambiguous. The CDR3 has 15 residues. The germline gives CDR1 LGHNA, CDR2 YSLEER. The CDR3: CASSRSVATNEKLSF. CDR3 coding DNA: TGCGCCAGCAGCCGGTCTGTGGCAACTAATGAAAAACTGTCTTTT.

The chain couples TRBV29-1 to TRBJ2-5; 8 nucleotides align to TRBD2. The CDR3 is 16 residues long. J was trimmed by 2 bases and V by 6 bases; bases with no gene match: 14. Germline CDR1 is SQVTM and CDR2 is ANQGSEA. The CDR3 spells CSVRGGAKRTQETQYF. The CDR3 nucleotides are TGCAGCGTCCGGGGGGGGGCTAAGCGAACTCAAGAGACCCAGTACTTC.

In its sample, this clonotype was seen a few times. J is TRBJ2-6 and V is TRBV19; TRBD1 matches at 8 bases. In germline, CDR1 is LNHDA, CDR2 SQIVND (reference sequence). The CDR3 extends over 16 amino acids. With 5 bases clipped from V and 4 bases from J, the junction kept 7 bases outside the gene matches. CDR3 nucleotides: TGTGCCAGTAGTCTTCCGACAGGGGCCGGGGCCAACGTCCTGACTTTC. Its protein is CASSLPTGAGANVLTF.

This clonotype was seen a handful of times. The V and J genes are TRBV28 and TRBJ2-7; 9 bases fit TRBD1. The CDR3 sequence is 14 residues long. Germline CDR1 and CDR2: MDHEN and SYDVKM. The V and J ends lost 6 bases and 5 bases, in that order; junction bases with no gene match: 8. As DNA, the CDR3 is TGTGCCAGCAGCGCCCGGACAGGGGTAAACGAGCAGTACTTC. Amino acids: CASSARTGVNEQYF. The full variable domain, with the rest looked up from reference TRBV28 and TRBJ2-7, is DVKVTQSSRYLVKRTGEKVFLECVQDMDHENMFWYRQDPGLGLRLIYFSYDVKMKEKGDIPEGYSVSREKKERFSLILESASTNQTSMYLCASSARTGVNEQYFGPGTRLTVT.

This clonotype has a count of ten or more. The V gene is TRBV9, the J gene TRBJ1-4, with 7 bases that match TRBD1. Trimming removed 3 bases from V and 5 bases from J; junction bases left unmatched: 4. In germline, CDR1 is SGDLS, CDR2 YYNGEE. The CDR3 spans 14 residues. The CDR3 DNA sequence: TGTGCCAGCAGCGGGACAGGAGCAAATGAAAAACTGTTTTTT. It codes for CASSGTGANEKLFF. The full variable domain, rest sourced from reference TRBV9 and TRBJ1-4, is DSGVTQTPKHLITATGQRVTLRCSPRSGDLSVYWYQQSLDQGLQFLIQYYNGEERAKGNILERFSAQQFPDLHSELNLSSLELGDSALYFCASSGTGANEKLFFGSGTQLSVL.

This clonotype was observed a few times. The chain recombines TRBV15 with TRBJ2-4; 8 bases are a match to TRBD1. With V trimmed by 0 bases and J by 3 bases, 13 bases remained unmatched. The CDR3 spans 19 residues. Per germline, CDR1 LNHNV and CDR2 YYDKDF (reference sequence). CDR3 amino acids: CATSRDIHRQGQIKNIQYF. The CDR3 coding sequence is TGTGCCACCAGCAGAGATATTCATCGACAGGGGCAAATCAAAAACATTCAGTACTTC.

The chain joins TRBV20-1 to TRBJ2-5; 9 bases agree with TRBD2. J was trimmed by 2 bases and V by 3 bases; bases with no gene match: 7. The CDR3 totals 15 residues. The germline V gene encodes CDR1 DFQATT and CDR2 SNEGSKA (reference sequence). The CDR3: CSASAGAGGQETQYF. In DNA, the CDR3 is TGCAGTGCTAGTGCCGGAGCGGGGGGACAAGAGACCCAGTACTTC.

This clonotype appeared a few times. V gene TRBV18 combines with J gene TRBJ1-1, with unresolved D. The CDR3 length is 15 residues. CDR1 KGHSH and CDR2 LQKENI come from the germline V gene. V lost 3 bases, J lost 0 bases, and 11 bases lay in between. This CDR3 reads CASSPLEKLNTEAFF. CDR3 nucleotides: TGTGCCAGCTCACCCCTTGAGAAGTTGAACACTGAAGCTTTCTTT.

A note on this clonotype: One end of the junction does not line up with germline, which may come from a read error. The chain combines TRBV27 with TRBJ1-2; TRBD1 agrees at 8 bases. CDR3 length: 15 amino acids. CDR1 and CDR2 (germline): MNHEY, SMNVEV (reference sequence). CDR3: CVSSTDRGANYGYTF. As DNA, the CDR3 is TGTGTCAGCAGTACCGACAGGGGCGCTAACTATGGCTACACCTTC.

The table lists this clonotype with a few counts. Since a much larger clone is just one base distant, this may be a read error. The CDR3 carries no conserved terminal phenylalanine or tryptophan, so it likely arises from a read error. The chain is built from TRBV6-1 and TRBJ2-7; the D is unclear. Trimming pared 6 bases from V and 0 bases from J, leaving 6 bases between. This CDR3 is 12 amino acids long. Germline CDR1 reads MNHNS; CDR2 reads SASEGT. The CDR3 region is CASSPSSYEQYL. DNA for the CDR3: TGTGCCAGCAGCCCGAGCTCCTACGAGCAGTACCTC.

This clonotype was seen many times. The chain joins TRBV20-1 to TRBJ2-5; 9 bases align to TRBD2. Trimming took 4 bases from V and 4 from J; bases not matched to a gene: 1. Per germline, CDR1 DFQATT and CDR2 SNEGSKA (reference sequence). This CDR3 has 12 residues. In DNA, the CDR3 is TGCAGTGCTATGACTAGCGGAGAGACCCAGTACTTC. It specifies CSAMTSGETQYF.

This clonotype was counted at least ten times. J is TRBJ2-7 and V is TRBV7-9; weak D call: TRBD2 (6 bases). Germline V gene lookup returns CDR1 SEHNR and CDR2 FQNEAQ (reference sequence). The V end was cut by 2 bases, the J end by 9 bases, with 11 bases between. The CDR3 spans 12 residues. CDR3 in amino acids: CASSLWGGSQYF. The CDR3, as DNA: TGTGCCAGCAGCTTATGGGGAGGTTCGCAGTACTTC. The full variable domain, in which reference TRBV7-9 and TRBJ2-7 provide the parts outside the CDR3, is DTGVSQNPRHKITKRGQNVTFRCDPISEHNRLYWYRQTLGQGPEFLTYFQNEAQLEKSRLLSDRFSAERPKGSFSTLEIQRTEQGDSAMYLCASSLWGGSQYFGPGTRLTVT.

This clonotype was recorded many times. The V call is TRBV28, the J call TRBJ2-7, with TRBD1 matching over 9 bases. The CDR3 length is 14 residues. V lost 6 bases, J lost 4 bases, and 7 bases stayed unmatched. The germline V gene has CDR1 MDHEN and CDR2 SYDVKM. The CDR3 DNA sequence: TGTGCCAGCAGAACAGGGGGCCCGGAGTACGAGCAGTACTTC. This sequence encodes CASRTGGPEYEQYF.

The V gene is TRBV18, the J gene TRBJ1-1; D remains ambiguous. With 7 bases removed from V and 1 base from J, the gap between germline ends came to 7 bases. The CDR3 has 12 residues. The germline V gene encodes CDR1 KGHSH and CDR2 LQKENI. As DNA, the CDR3 is TGTGCCAGCTACGTCCGGAACACTGAAGCTTTCTTT. This encodes CASYVRNTEAFF. Variable domain in full (rest from reference TRBV18 and TRBJ1-1): NAGVMQNPRHLVRRRGQEARLRCSPMKGHSHVYWYRQLPEEGLKFMVYLQKENIIDESGMPKERFSAEFPKEGPSILRIQQVVRGDSAAYFCASYVRNTEAFFGQGTRLTVV.

The CDR3 DNA sequence: TGTGCCAGTGGGGAGGACAGGGAGGCCGGGGAGCTGTTTTTT. It codes for CASGEDREAGELFF. V is TRBV19 and J is TRBJ2-2; 8 nucleotides line up with TRBD1. This CDR3 spans 14 amino acids. The V segment lost 8 bases and the J segment 6 bases; nucleotides outside the gene matches: 8. Germline CDR1 and CDR2: LNHDA and SQIVND (reference sequence).

The table lists this clonotype with many counts. The rearrangement uses TRBV28 and TRBJ1-5, with D possibly TRBD1 on 5 matching bases. This CDR3 spans 13 amino acids. The V end lost 1 base, the J end lost 7 bases, and 8 bases lay between the germline ends. The germline V gene has CDR1 MDHEN and CDR2 SYDVKM. CDR3 loop: CASSLLRGQPQHF. The CDR3 DNA sequence: TGTGCCAGCAGTTTATTGAGGGGCCAGCCCCAGCATTTT.

The chain joins TRBV19 to TRBJ1-5; no reliable D call. The CDR3 is 14 amino acids. Trimming took off 5 bases at V and 0 bases at J, with 8 bases between the two ends. Per the germline V gene, CDR1 is LNHDA and CDR2 is SQIVND (reference sequence). The CDR3 DNA reads as TGTGCCAGTAGTGGCATGAATAGCAATCAGCCCCAGCATTTT. This translates into CASSGMNSNQPQHF.

This clonotype was picked up a small number of times. The rearrangement links TRBV9 to TRBJ2-7; possibly TRBD1 or TRBD2 for D (5 bases each). Trimming left V 4 bases short and J 3 bases short, with 14 bases between. The CDR3 totals 14 residues. Germline V gives CDR1 SGDLS, CDR2 YYNGEE. The CDR3, as DNA: TGTGCCAGCAGCCCCCGGGACCAATTCTACGAGCAGTACTTC. It translates to CASSPRDQFYEQYF.

This clonotype was observed many times. DNA of the CDR3: TGTGCCAGCAGTGAAGGGGATCAGCTCTATGGCTACACCTTC. It codes for CASSEGDQLYGYTF. The chain combines TRBV6-1 with TRBJ1-2; D remains ambiguous. The CDR3 is 14 amino acids. The V end was cut by 1 base, the J end by 4 bases, with 10 bases between. CDR1 is MNHNS and CDR2 is SASEGT in the germline V gene.

The sample holds many counts of this clonotype. This chain uses TRBV29-1 with TRBJ2-5; 8 bases align to TRBD2. The germline V gene has CDR1 SQVTM and CDR2 ANQGSEA. The V segment lost 4 bases and the J segment 3 bases; nucleotides outside the gene matches: 16. CDR3 length: 17 residues. CDR3 protein: CSVVRAVQRGQEETQYF. The DNA of the CDR3 is TGCAGCGTTGTGAGGGCAGTGCAGCGGGGGCAGGAAGAGACCCAGTACTTC.